This T cell receptor beta chain was identified during a study of blood T cell repertoires in COVID-19. Study in general: Sample material is recorded as cDNA or gDNA derived from T cells, B-cell-depleted T cells, or PBMCs.

The table came from immunoSEQ multiplex PCR; TCRdb's copy has only in-frame clones and leaves some out. The sample lists about 280,000 clones; around 80% were seen once. Participants were aged 18 to 89 years, lived in 25 or so US areas, and enrolled virtually. V lost 5 bases and J lost 2, with 2 bases in between. The CDR3 is 11 amino acids. Germline CDR1 is SEHNR and CDR2 is FQNEAQ (reference sequence). This clone was observed a few times. This receptor was obtained from a man aged 35-49 years who had been exposed to COVID-19. V usage is TRBV7-9 and J usage is TRBJ2-3; the D is unclear. The sample was PBMCs or T cells enriched from blood (not recorded which). The CDR3 nucleotides are TGTGCCAGCAGCCACACAGATACGCAGTATTTT. Translating it yields CASSHTDTQYF.